The 32 T cell receptor beta chains listed next were all sequenced from one sample in a study of post-analysis software for immune sequencing data. No cognate antigen is known for these TCRs. Sequencing libraries made from TCR beta cDNA carried unique molecular identifiers. MiXCR, run by TCRdb on the PCR reads, gives a single entry per CDR3 protein. The table lists about 430,000 distinct CDR3 sequences, 30% to 40% of them singletons. Study-wide results and caveats: Four or five TRBV segments (TRBV5-6, TRBV5-1 and TRBV20-1 among them) occurred more frequently in patients than in controls.

The sequenced material came from blood. The receptors come from a girl between 2 and 10 years old with multiple sclerosis.

V is TRBV7-3 and J is TRBJ2-7; the D gene is possibly TRBD1 (6 bases). The closer fit of TRBJ2-5 to the DNA end suggests the J call may be wrong. Germline CDR1 SGHTA, CDR2 FQGTGA. The CDR3 runs to 14 residues. DNA for the CDR3: TGTGCCAGCAGCCAGGGCGACAGGAAGGAGACCCAGTACTTC. Encoded protein: CASSQGDRKETQYF.

CDR3 residues: CASSPSFFEGGYTF. DNA for the CDR3: TGTGCCAGCAGCCCATCGTTCTTTGAAGGAGGCTACACCTTC. The chain has TRBV7-9 and TRBJ1-2; unclear D gene. Trimming removed 5 bases from V and 8 bases from J, with 18 bases in between. The length of the CDR3 is 14 residues. CDR1 is SEHNR and CDR2 is FQNEAQ in the germline V gene (reference sequence).

This chain links TRBV28 with TRBJ2-1, with 9 positions matching TRBD2. The V and J ends lost 3 bases and 8 bases, in that order; junction bases with no gene match: 8. Germline CDR1 and CDR2: MDHEN and SYDVKM. This CDR3 contains 15 residues. CDR3 loop: CASSFAGGPLDEQFF. In DNA form, the CDR3 reads TGTGCCAGCAGTTTCGCGGGAGGGCCTTTGGATGAGCAGTTCTTC.

The chain employs TRBV4-1 and TRBJ2-7; D is possibly TRBD1 (6 bases). Germline V gene sequence: CDR1 MGHRA, CDR2 YSYEKL. The CDR3 extends over 15 amino acids. Trimming removed 0 bases from V and 2 bases from J, with 11 bases in between. The CDR3 DNA is TGCGCCAGCAGCCAAGAACGGGACACAACCTACGAGCAGTACTTC. Protein sequence: CASSQERDTTYEQYF.

As regards this clonotype: The junction departs from germline at one end; a sequencing error may be responsible. V and J are TRBV29-1 and TRBJ2-1; D may be TRBD1 or TRBD2 (5 bases each). The CDR3 totals 14 residues. Germline V CDR1 and CDR2: SQVTM, ANQGSEA. The CDR3: CSGRFPGPTIKQCF. CDR3 in DNA: TGCAGCGGGAGATTTCCGGGACCAACAATCAAGCAGTGCTTC.

The chain joins TRBV19 to TRBJ1-2, with 8 bases fitting TRBD1. The length of the CDR3 is 16 residues. V lost 0 bases, J lost 3 bases, and 6 bases stayed unmatched. Germline V CDR1 and CDR2: LNHDA, SQIVND (reference sequence). The DNA for the CDR3 is TGTGCCAGTAGTATAGAAGGGACAGGAGGCCACTATGGCTACACCTTC. The encoded protein is CASSIEGTGGHYGYTF. Variable domain in full (rest from reference TRBV19 and TRBJ1-2): DGGITQSPKYLFRKEGQNVTLSCEQNLNHDAMYWYRQDPGQGLRLIYYSQIVNDFQKGDIAEGYSVSREKKESFPLTVTSAQKNPTAFYLCASSIEGTGGHYGYTFGSGTRLTVV.

This clonotype was picked up a small number of times. The rearrangement joins TRBV10-3 to TRBJ1-1; D is undetermined. The CDR3 has 11 amino acids. Germline assignment: CDR1 ENHRY and CDR2 SYGVKD. Trimming stripped 2 bases from V and 7 bases from J, with 5 bases between. CDR3 residues: CAISEGVEAFF. In DNA, the CDR3 is TGTGCCATCAGTGAGGGGGTTGAAGCTTTCTTT.

The sample holds a few counts of this clonotype. CDR3 coding DNA: TGCAGTGCTAGAGGGAGCAGCGGGAGTGGGGGCGAGCAGTACTTC. Translating it yields CSARGSSGSGGEQYF. The chain combines TRBV20-1 with TRBJ2-5, with 8 bases fitting TRBD2. The last part of the DNA fits TRBJ2-7 better; the J call may be wrong. CDR1 is DFQATT and CDR2 is SNEGSKA in the germline V gene (reference sequence). This CDR3 contains 15 residues.

In nucleotides, the CDR3 is TGCAGCGTTGAAGACACAGCTCACCGGGCCAACGTCCTGACTTTC. This encodes CSVEDTAHRANVLTF. The V call is TRBV29-1, the J call TRBJ2-6; no definite D call. The CDR3 runs to 15 residues. CDR1 is SQVTM and CDR2 is ANQGSEA in the germline V gene. With 0 bases removed from V and 5 bases from J, the gap between germline ends came to 11 bases.

The chain employs TRBV27 and TRBJ2-5; D gene unclear. Between the trimmed V and J ends, which lost 6 bases and 1 base, there was a span of 9 bases. CDR3 length: 13 residues. In germline, CDR1 is MNHEY, CDR2 SMNVEV (reference sequence). The CDR3 is CASSHKFQETQYF. CDR3 DNA sequence: TGTGCCAGCAGCCACAAATTCCAAGAGACCCAGTACTTC.

This clonotype was found once. The chain is built from TRBV20-1 and TRBJ2-1; D possibly corresponds to TRBD1 (6 bases). This CDR3 has 14 amino acids. Germline V gives CDR1 DFQATT, CDR2 SNEGSKA (reference sequence). With 6 bases removed from V and 7 bases from J, the gap between germline ends came to 19 bases. The CDR3 bases are TGCAGTGCAGGGGGAACGGGTCGCCTGAATGAGCAGTTCTTC. Its protein product is CSAGGTGRLNEQFF.

The chain couples TRBV5-1 to TRBJ1-2, with 7 nucleotides matching TRBD1. CDR3 length: 16 residues. V was clipped by 4 bases and J by 8 bases; unmatched bases: 17. Germline V gene sequence: CDR1 SGHRS, CDR2 YFSETQ. As DNA, the CDR3 is TGCGCCAGCAGCGTAGAAGCCCGACAGGGAAGGTCGGGCTACACCTTC. Protein: CASSVEARQGRSGYTF.

The chain carries TRBV2 and TRBJ2-3; D call uncertain. CDR1 and CDR2 (germline): SNHLY, FYNNEI. The CDR3 runs to 14 residues. With 3 bases removed from V and 2 bases from J, the gap between germline ends came to 9 bases. CDR3 residues: CASSERTYTDTQYF. The DNA of the CDR3 is TGTGCCAGCAGTGAGCGCACGTACACAGATACGCAGTATTTT.

The table lists this clonotype with a few counts. The V call is TRBV10-3, the J call TRBJ2-4, with D perhaps TRBD1 (6 bases). The assigned J gene may be wrong: the sequence end matches TRBJ2-7 better. This CDR3 spans 15 amino acids. Germline lookup yields CDR1 ENHRY and CDR2 SYGVKD. The CDR3 reads CAISENGTPNYEQYF. The DNA for the CDR3 is TGTGCCATCAGTGAGAACGGGACACCTAACTACGAGCAGTACTTC.

This clonotype has more than one count but fewer than ten. The V gene is TRBV4-2, the J gene TRBJ2-7, with 10 bases lining up with TRBD1. Germline V gene sequence: CDR1 LGHNA, CDR2 YNFKEQ. V shed 1 base and J 2 bases; nucleotides not matched to a gene: 2. The length of the CDR3 is 15 residues. CDR3 loop: CASSQGDRGTYEQYF. As DNA, the CDR3 is TGTGCCAGCAGCCAAGGGGACAGGGGCACCTACGAGCAGTACTTC.

The chain carries TRBV5-5 and TRBJ2-5; 11 nucleotides line up with TRBD2. V lost 3 bases, J lost 3 bases, and 4 bases stayed unmatched. The germline V gene encodes CDR1 SGHKS and CDR2 YYEKEE (reference sequence). The CDR3 is made up of 15 amino acids. DNA for the CDR3: TGTGCCAGCAGCTCCCGACTAGCGGGGAAAGAGACCCAGTACTTC. Translated, it gives CASSSRLAGKETQYF.

V and J are TRBV27 and TRBJ1-5; the match to TRBD1 covers 8 bases. CDR1 and CDR2 (germline): MNHEY, SMNVEV (reference sequence). CDR3 size: 20 residues. V shed 0 bases, J shed 2 bases, and the junction held 15 bases outside the gene matches. The CDR3 sequence is CASSLSKYLQGAVGNQPQHF. CDR3 nucleotide sequence: TGTGCCAGCAGTTTATCGAAATATCTTCAGGGGGCGGTTGGCAATCAGCCCCAGCATTTT.

This rearrangement joins TRBV4-3 to TRBJ1-5, with D perhaps matching TRBD1 (5 bases). Germline CDR1 LGHNA, CDR2 YSLEER. This CDR3 comprises 15 residues. V was pared by 0 bases and J by 0 bases, with 6 bases between. DNA of the CDR3: TGCGCCAGCAGCCAAGAGGGGGGTAGCAATCAGCCCCAGCATTTT. Its translation is CASSQEGGSNQPQHF.

The chain has TRBV5-1 and TRBJ2-3; possibly TRBD1 for D (6 bases). Trimming took 4 bases from V and 4 from J, leaving 10 bases between them. The CDR3 contains 13 residues. CDR1 and CDR2 from the germline V gene are SGHRS and YFSETQ. The CDR3 DNA sequence: TGCGCCAGCAGCGTACAGGGTTCAGATACGCAGTATTTT. Amino acids: CASSVQGSDTQYF.

This chain links TRBV5-1 with TRBJ1-2, with 11 bases identical to TRBD1. J was trimmed by 8 bases and V by 1 base; bases with no gene match: 10. The CDR3 spans 16 residues. Per the germline V gene, CDR1 is SGHRS and CDR2 is YFSETQ. The CDR3 reads CASSLSPGQGARGYTF. DNA for the CDR3: TGCGCCAGCAGCTTGTCGCCCGGACAGGGGGCAAGGGGCTACACCTTC.

J is TRBJ2-1 and V is TRBV7-2, with D perhaps matching TRBD1 (5 bases). Per germline, CDR1 SGHTA and CDR2 FQGNSA. This CDR3 contains 15 residues. V was trimmed by 3 bases and J by 0 bases, leaving 9 bases between them. The CDR3 loop reads CASSFDSSSYNEQFF. In nucleotides, the CDR3 is TGTGCCAGCAGCTTCGACAGCAGCTCCTACAATGAGCAGTTCTTC.

This clonotype was counted only a few times. The chain combines TRBV28 with TRBJ2-7; 8 bases fit TRBD1. After removal of 7 bases from V and 0 bases from J, the junction contained 11 bases not matched to a gene. The CDR3 runs 16 residues. Germline V CDR1 and CDR2: MDHEN, SYDVKM. CDR3 region: CASIQGGDRFSYEQYF. CDR3 coding DNA: TGTGCCAGCATCCAAGGAGGGGACAGGTTCTCCTACGAGCAGTACTTC.

This chain joins TRBV11-2 and TRBJ2-4, with D perhaps TRBD2 (5 bases). CDR3 length equals 17 residues. Trimming left V 5 bases short and J 0 bases short, with 17 bases between. Germline-derived CDR1 and CDR2 are SGHAT and FQNNGV. The CDR3 here is CASSRTLGSLAKNIQYF. The CDR3 nucleotides are TGTGCCAGCAGCCGAACTCTGGGGAGCTTAGCCAAAAACATTCAGTACTTC.

The rearrangement links TRBV7-6 to TRBJ2-7; D call uncertain. Trimming removed 1 base at V and 3 bases at J, with 16 bases between. The germline CDR1 and CDR2 sequences are SGHVS and FNYEAQ. The length of the CDR3 is 16 residues. DNA for the CDR3: TGTGCCAGCAGCTTAGACCGCGCGGCTTGGGACTACGAGCAGTACTTC. Translated: CASSLDRAAWDYEQYF.

This clonotype was detected a few times. This chain joins TRBV5-1 and TRBJ2-1; D tentatively fits TRBD1 or TRBD2 (5 bases each). The CDR3 length is 15 residues. CDR1 and CDR2 from the germline V gene are SGHRS and YFSETQ. The germline V and J ends were trimmed by 3 bases and 6 bases, with 16 bases remaining between them. The CDR3 DNA reads TGCGCCAGCAGCTCGATTTCCGGGACGGTCAATGAGCAGTTCTTC. It encodes CASSSISGTVNEQFF.

The CDR3 DNA sequence: TGTGCCAGCAGCTATACGGGACTAGCGACGGATGAGCAGTTCTTC. It yields the protein CASSYTGLATDEQFF. The rearrangement links TRBV7-2 to TRBJ2-1, with 10 bases matching TRBD2. The CDR3 is made up of 15 amino acids. The V and J ends lost 4 bases and 8 bases, in that order; junction bases with no gene match: 8. The germline CDR1 and CDR2 sequences are SGHTA and FQGNSA.

The chain links TRBV5-5 to TRBJ1-1; the D is unclear. The CDR3 covers 15 residues. Germline CDR1 reads SGHKS; CDR2 reads YYEKEE (reference sequence). V was pared by 4 bases and J by 4 bases, with 17 bases between. In DNA form, the CDR3 reads TGTGCCAGCAGCGAACCGCGGGGAGCGGGCACTGAAGCTTTCTTT. Protein product: CASSEPRGAGTEAFF.

This clonotype was picked up a small number of times. The chain couples TRBV20-1 to TRBJ2-3, with 10 bases that match TRBD2. V lost 6 bases and J lost 5; bases outside the gene matches: 11. Germline CDR1 is DFQATT and CDR2 is SNEGSKA (reference sequence). The CDR3 runs to 15 residues. CDR3 loop: CSALATSGVGDTQYF. As DNA, the CDR3 is TGCAGTGCCCTAGCCACTAGCGGGGTGGGAGATACGCAGTATTTT.

In the case of this clonotype: Given a much more abundant clone one base away, this may be a read error. This chain links TRBV4-1 with TRBJ2-7, with TRBD2 matching 13 bases. CDR3 size: 18 residues. Germline CDR1 MGHRA, CDR2 YSYEKL. With 1 base clipped from V and 2 bases from J, the junction kept 8 bases outside the gene matches. The CDR3, as DNA: TGCGCCAGCAGCCAAGCGACTAGCGGGGGGCGCCGAACCTACGAGCAGTACTTC. The encoded protein is CASSQATSGGRRTYEQYF.

A few counts support this clonotype. The chain employs TRBV4-1 and TRBJ1-4; D remains ambiguous. V lost 4 bases and J lost 0, with 15 bases in between. The germline V gene has CDR1 MGHRA and CDR2 YSYEKL. The CDR3 runs 17 residues. The CDR3 region has the DNA TGCGCCAGCAGCCCCTACCCGCATATTGCAACTAATGAAAAACTGTTTTTT. The encoded protein is CASSPYPHIATNEKLFF.

This chain connects TRBV29-1 to TRBJ2-5; D remains ambiguous. The CDR3 covers 12 residues. Trimming removed 6 bases at V and 7 bases at J, with 15 bases between. Germline CDR1 and CDR2: SQVTM and ANQGSEA. Here the CDR3 DNA reads TGCAGCGTCGAGACGACCCTGGGGACCCAGTACTTC. Amino acids: CSVETTLGTQYF.

This clonotype was picked up one time. The CDR3, as DNA: TGTGCCACCAGCAGAAGGACAGGGGGCTTAGATACGCAGTATTTT. Amino acids: CATSRRTGGLDTQYF. The rearrangement joins TRBV15 to TRBJ2-3; 11 bases are shared with TRBD1. V dropped 2 bases and J dropped 5; count of bases not matched to a gene: 3. This CDR3 comprises 15 residues. The germline V gene encodes CDR1 LNHNV and CDR2 YYDKDF (reference sequence).